A single sample is the source of the 10 T cell receptor beta chains below, sequenced in a study of shared clonotypes between healthy human individuals. This table comes from immunoSEQ multiplex PCR, and its TCRdb copy is limited to in-frame clones, with some not included. The sample holds 2,500,000 or so clones; around 93% are singletons and the top ten take approximately 0.41%. The sequenced sample was naive CD4+ T cells from PBMCs. Subset: CD45RA+ positively selected. The receptor set was obtained from a man aged 18 to 35 in good health. Some clones in this sample may be carry-over from other donors' samples.

Comments on this clone: The junction shows a germline mismatch at one end, possibly a read error. The V call is TRBV29-1, the J call TRBJ1-1, with D possibly matching TRBD1 (5 bases). This CDR3 is built from 12 residues. The germline V gene encodes CDR1 SQVTM and CDR2 ANQGSEA. Here the CDR3 reads CGVIGPGGEAFF. CDR3 sequence (DNA): TGCGGCGTGATTGGACCGGGGGGTGAAGCTTTCTTT.

The table lists this clone with a few counts. At the DNA level, this CDR3 is encoded by other sequences in the same sample as well. This sequence joins TRBV18 and TRBJ1-1, with D possibly TRBD1 on 5 matching bases. The CDR3 runs 14 residues. Trimming removed 0 bases at V and 1 base at J, with 6 bases between. CDR1 and CDR2 (germline): KGHSH, LQKENI. The chain's CDR3 is CASSPPGANTEAFF. The CDR3 coding sequence is TGTGCCAGCTCACCACCTGGGGCGAACACTGAAGCTTTCTTT.

The rearrangement joins TRBV11-3 to TRBJ2-3; 11 bases match TRBD2. The J segment lost 3 bases and the V segment lost 1 base, leaving 6 bases of the junction unmatched. The CDR3 contains 17 residues. From germline, CDR1 is SGHNT and CDR2 YENEEA. The CDR3 region has the DNA TGTGCCAGCAGCTTAGGGACCCTAGCGGGAGGTACAGATACGCAGTATTTT. Translated: CASSLGTLAGGTDTQYF. The full variable domain, in which reference TRBV11-3 and TRBJ2-3 provide the parts outside the CDR3, is EAGVVQSPRYKIIEKKQPVAFWCNPISGHNTLYWYLQNLGQGPELLIRYENEEAVDDSQLPKDRFSAERLKGVDSTLKIQPAELGDSAVYLCASSLGTLAGGTDTQYFGPGTRLTVL.

The chain employs TRBV5-6 and TRBJ2-7; TRBD2 might be the D (6 bases). Trimming pared 0 bases from V and 3 bases from J, leaving 13 bases between. CDR1 SGHDT and CDR2 YYEEEE come from the germline V gene. The CDR3 is 15 amino acids. The CDR3 spells CASSLGRLVSYEQYF. CDR3 DNA: TGTGCCAGCAGCTTGGGACGACTAGTCAGCTACGAGCAGTACTTC.

CDR3 DNA: TGTGCCAGCAGTGATAGGGCCGGCAGGGAGACCCAGTACTTC. Translation gives CASSDRAGRETQYF. This chain uses TRBV2 with TRBJ2-5; D gene ambiguous. The CDR3 extends over 14 amino acids. The germline CDR1 and CDR2 sequences are SNHLY and FYNNEI. Trimming removed 3 bases from V and 5 bases from J, with 13 bases in between.

V usage is TRBV5-6 and J usage is TRBJ2-7; a weak D match, TRBD1 (6 bases). From germline, CDR1 is SGHDT and CDR2 YYEEEE. V was cut by 2 bases and J by 0 bases, with 9 bases left in between. This CDR3 region has 14 residues. In nucleotides, the CDR3 is TGTGCCAGCAGCTTTGACAGGCTCTCCTACGAGCAGTACTTC. Translated: CASSFDRLSYEQYF. Using reference TRBV5-6 and TRBJ2-7 for the parts outside the CDR3, the full variable domain is DAGVTQSPTHLIKTRGQQVTLRCSPKSGHDTVSWYQQALGQGPQFIFQYYEEEERQRGNFPDRFSGHQFPNYSSELNVNALLLGDSALYLCASSFDRLSYEQYFGPGTRLTVT.

The V gene is TRBV4-1, the J gene TRBJ1-2, with TRBD1 as a possible D gene (6 bases). The germline V and J ends were trimmed by 3 bases and 6 bases, with 14 bases remaining between them. The CDR3 length is 14 residues. Looked up from germline, CDR1 is MGHRA and CDR2 is YSYEKL. The CDR3 DNA is TGCGCCAGCAGCCAGAAACGGGGGCGGGATGGCTACACCTTC. It encodes CASSQKRGRDGYTF.

The chain combines TRBV6-1 with TRBJ2-5; weak D call: TRBD2 (5 bases). The CDR3 length is 12 residues. With 6 bases removed from V and 5 bases from J, the gap between germline ends came to 10 bases. Germline CDR1 is MNHNS and CDR2 is SASEGT. The CDR3 DNA reads as TGTGCCAGCAGGAGCGGACGGGAGACCCAGTACTTC. This translates into CASRSGRETQYF.

The chain couples TRBV18 to TRBJ1-1; 9 bases align to TRBD1. V shed 3 bases, J shed 0 bases, and the junction held 5 bases outside the gene matches. This CDR3 spans 16 amino acids. The germline V gene encodes CDR1 KGHSH and CDR2 LQKENI. In DNA, the CDR3 is TGTGCCAGCTCACCGCTTGGACAGGGGATGAACACTGAAGCTTTCTTT. Protein sequence: CASSPLGQGMNTEAFF.

This rearrangement joins TRBV14 to TRBJ2-7; unclear D gene. This CDR3 is built from 16 residues. Trimming stripped 0 bases from V and 3 bases from J, with 15 bases between. Per the germline V gene, CDR1 is SGHDN and CDR2 is FVKESK. This CDR3 reads CASSQEWGRVNYEQYF. CDR3 nucleotide sequence: TGTGCCAGCAGCCAAGAATGGGGTAGGGTCAACTACGAGCAGTACTTC.